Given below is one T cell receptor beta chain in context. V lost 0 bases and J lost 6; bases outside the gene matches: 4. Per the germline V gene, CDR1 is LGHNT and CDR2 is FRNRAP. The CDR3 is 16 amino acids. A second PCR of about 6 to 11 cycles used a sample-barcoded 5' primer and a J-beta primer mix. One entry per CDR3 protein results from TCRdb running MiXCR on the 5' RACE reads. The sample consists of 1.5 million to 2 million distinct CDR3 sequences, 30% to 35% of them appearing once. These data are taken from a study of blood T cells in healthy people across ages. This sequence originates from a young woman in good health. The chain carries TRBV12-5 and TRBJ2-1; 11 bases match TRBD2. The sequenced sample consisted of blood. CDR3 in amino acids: CASGLVQGTSGNEQFF. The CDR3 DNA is TGTGCTAGTGGTTTGGTACAGGGGACTAGCGGCAATGAGCAGTTCTTC.